The clone carrying this TCR beta chain was seen just once. The sample originates from a study of blood T cell repertoires in COVID-19. The overall study: The cDNA or gDNA used as material had been derived from T cells, B-cell-depleted T cells, or PBMCs.

Germline CDR1 and CDR2: SGHTA and FQGNSA. This CDR3 contains 17 residues. V gave up 4 bases and J gave up 0 bases; unmatched junction bases: 11. Libraries were prepared by immunoSEQ multiplex PCR; TCRdb keeps only in-frame clonotypes and omits some of them. Among 330,000 or so clones listed, about nine tenths were seen once. The chain is built from TRBV7-2 and TRBJ2-7; TRBD1 matches 8 bases. This TCR was recovered from a man aged 30 to 39 with COVID-19, enrolled during active disease. Sequences were obtained from peripheral blood. The CDR3 coding sequence is TGTGCCAGCAGCTCGTCCTCCGGGACAGGTGTCTCCTACGAGCAGTACTTC. This sequence encodes CASSSSSGTGVSYEQYF.